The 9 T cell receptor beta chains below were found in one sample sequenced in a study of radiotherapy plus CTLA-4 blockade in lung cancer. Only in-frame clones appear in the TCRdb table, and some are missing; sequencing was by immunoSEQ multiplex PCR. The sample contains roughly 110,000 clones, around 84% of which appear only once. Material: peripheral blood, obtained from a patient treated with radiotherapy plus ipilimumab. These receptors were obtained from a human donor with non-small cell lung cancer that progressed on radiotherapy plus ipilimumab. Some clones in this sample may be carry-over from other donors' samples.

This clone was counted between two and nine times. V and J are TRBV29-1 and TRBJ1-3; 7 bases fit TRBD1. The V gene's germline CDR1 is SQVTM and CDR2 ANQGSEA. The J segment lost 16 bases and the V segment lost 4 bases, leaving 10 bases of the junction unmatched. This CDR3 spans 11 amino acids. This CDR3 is CSVGRDSVRYF. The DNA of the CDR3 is TGCAGCGTTGGGCGGGACAGCGTTCGCTATTTT.

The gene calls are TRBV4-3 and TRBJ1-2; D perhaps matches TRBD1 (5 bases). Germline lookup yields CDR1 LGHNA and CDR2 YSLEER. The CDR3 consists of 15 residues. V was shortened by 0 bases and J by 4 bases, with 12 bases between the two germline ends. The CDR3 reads CASSQETGPVYGYTF. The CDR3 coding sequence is TGCGCCAGCAGCCAAGAGACGGGACCGGTCTATGGCTACACCTTC.

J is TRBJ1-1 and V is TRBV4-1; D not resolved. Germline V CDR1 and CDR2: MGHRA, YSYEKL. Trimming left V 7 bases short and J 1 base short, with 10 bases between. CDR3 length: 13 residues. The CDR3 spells CASTQSQNTEAFF. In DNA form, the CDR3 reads TGCGCCAGCACCCAGTCCCAGAACACTGAAGCTTTCTTT.

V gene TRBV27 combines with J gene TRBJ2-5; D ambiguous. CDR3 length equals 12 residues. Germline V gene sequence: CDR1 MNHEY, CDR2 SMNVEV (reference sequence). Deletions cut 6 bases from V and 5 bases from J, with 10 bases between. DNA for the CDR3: TGTGCCAGCAGCTCGGACGCGGAGACCCAGTACTTC. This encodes CASSSDAETQYF.

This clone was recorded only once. CDR3 sequence: CASSQGVMNTGELFF. The DNA of the CDR3 is TGCGCCAGCAGCCAGGGGGTAATGAACACCGGGGAGCTGTTTTTT. The chain joins TRBV4-3 to TRBJ2-2; D is possibly TRBD1 or TRBD2 (5 bases each). Trimming pared 3 bases from V and 1 base from J, leaving 9 bases between. Germline CDR1 reads LGHNA; CDR2 reads YSLEER. The CDR3 contains 15 residues.

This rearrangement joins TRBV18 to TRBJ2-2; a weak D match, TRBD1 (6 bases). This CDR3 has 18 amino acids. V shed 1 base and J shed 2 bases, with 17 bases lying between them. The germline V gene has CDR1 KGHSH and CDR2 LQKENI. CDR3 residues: CASSPQLVTGSNTGELFF. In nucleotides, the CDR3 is TGTGCCAGCTCACCACAGCTTGTGACAGGAAGCAACACCGGGGAGCTGTTTTTT.

The CDR3 is CASSLGPPAGGNTIYF. CDR3 nucleotides: TGTGCCAGCAGCTTGGGTCCCCCGGCAGGAGGAAACACCATATATTTT. The chain couples TRBV5-4 to TRBJ1-3; D is uncertain. The ends were cut back, 0 bases at V and 4 bases at J, with 14 bases in the middle. The CDR3 extends over 16 amino acids. Germline CDR1 and CDR2: SGHNT and YYREEE (reference sequence).

The DNA of the CDR3 is TGTGCCAGCAGTTACCAGCTTGGGCCCGGAAACACCATATATTTT. Translating it yields CASSYQLGPGNTIYF. V usage is TRBV6-5 and J usage is TRBJ1-3; no definite D call. This CDR3 is 15 amino acids long. CDR1 is MNHEY and CDR2 is SVGAGI in the germline V gene. V was clipped by 2 bases and J by 4 bases, with 12 bases between them.

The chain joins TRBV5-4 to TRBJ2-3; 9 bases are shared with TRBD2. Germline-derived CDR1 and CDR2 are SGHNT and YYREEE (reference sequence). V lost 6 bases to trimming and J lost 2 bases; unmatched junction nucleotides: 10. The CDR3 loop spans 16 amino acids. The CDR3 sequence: CASNSLAGGFTDTQYF. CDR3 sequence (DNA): TGTGCCAGCAATTCGCTGGCGGGGGGGTTCACAGATACGCAGTATTTT. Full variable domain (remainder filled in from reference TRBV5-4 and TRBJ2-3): ETGVTQSPTHLIKTRGQQVTLRCSSQSGHNTVSWYQQALGQGPQFIFQYYREEENGRGNFPPRFSGLQFPNYSSELNVNALELDDSALYLCASNSLAGGFTDTQYFGPGTRLTVL.